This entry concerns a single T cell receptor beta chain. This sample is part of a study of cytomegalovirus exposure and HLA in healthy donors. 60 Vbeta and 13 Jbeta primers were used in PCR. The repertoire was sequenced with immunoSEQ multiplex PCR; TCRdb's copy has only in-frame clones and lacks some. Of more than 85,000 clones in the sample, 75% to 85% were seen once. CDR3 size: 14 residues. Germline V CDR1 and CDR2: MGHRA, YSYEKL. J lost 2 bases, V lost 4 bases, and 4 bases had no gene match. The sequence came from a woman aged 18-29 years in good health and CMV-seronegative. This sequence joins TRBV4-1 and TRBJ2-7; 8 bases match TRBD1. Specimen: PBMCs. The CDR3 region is CASSRGQGAYEQYF. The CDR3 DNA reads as TGCGCCAGCAGCCGTGGACAGGGCGCCTACGAGCAGTACTTC.